What follows is one T cell receptor (beta chain) and its context. The data derive from a study of blood T cell repertoires in COVID-19. Generated by immunoSEQ multiplex PCR, the TCRdb table keeps only in-frame clones and is missing some. The sample carries about 360,000 clones, about 86% recorded once. The CDR3 length is 13 residues. The V segment lost 4 bases and the J segment 8 bases; nucleotides outside the gene matches: 5. CDR1 and CDR2 (germline): MNHEY, SVGAGI. V gene TRBV6-5 combines with J gene TRBJ1-2, with 9 bases aligning to TRBD1. The material sequenced was peripheral blood. This clonotype was obtained from a woman aged 55-75 years with COVID-19, enrolled during active disease. In nucleotides, the CDR3 is TGTGCCAGCAGTTCGGACAGGGGACGGGGCTACACCTTC. Amino acids: CASSSDRGRGYTF.